The clone carrying this TCR beta chain has ten or more counts. Its cognate antigen is unknown. This sample was taken from a study of CD8 T cells in ankylosing spondylitis. Overall study results and limits: Researchers reportedly found disease-linked clones significantly enriched in matched ankylosing spondylitis synovial fluid.

One entry per CDR3 protein, called by TCRdb with MiXCR from the 5' RACE reads. This sample has about 280,000 distinct CDR3 sequences, with 20% found just once. Germline-derived CDR1 and CDR2 are MGHDK and SYGVNS. The length of the CDR3 is 15 residues. The ends were cut back, 3 bases at V and 3 bases at J, with 11 bases in the middle. Specimen: blood, either unsorted or a sorted T cell fraction (not recorded which). This rearrangement joins TRBV25-1 to TRBJ2-2; D not certain. The sequence was obtained from a male donor with ankylosing spondylitis or in good health (not recorded which). CDR3: CASSDLNLDTGELFF. The CDR3 DNA sequence: TGTGCCAGCAGTGACCTGAATTTGGACACCGGGGAGCTGTTTTTT.